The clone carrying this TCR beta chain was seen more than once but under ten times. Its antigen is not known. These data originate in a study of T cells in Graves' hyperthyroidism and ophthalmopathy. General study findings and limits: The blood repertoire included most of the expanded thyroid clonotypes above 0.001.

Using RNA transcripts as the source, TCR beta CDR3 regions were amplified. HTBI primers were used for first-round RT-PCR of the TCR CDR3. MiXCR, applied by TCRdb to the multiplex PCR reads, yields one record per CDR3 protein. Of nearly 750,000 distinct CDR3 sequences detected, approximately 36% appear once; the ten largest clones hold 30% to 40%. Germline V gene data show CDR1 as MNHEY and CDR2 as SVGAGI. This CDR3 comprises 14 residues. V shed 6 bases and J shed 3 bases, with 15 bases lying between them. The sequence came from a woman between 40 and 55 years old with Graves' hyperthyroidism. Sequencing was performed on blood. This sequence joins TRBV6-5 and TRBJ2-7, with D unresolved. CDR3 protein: CASSLTMSSYEQYF. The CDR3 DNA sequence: TGTGCCAGCAGCTTAACGATGTCCAGCTACGAGCAGTACTTC.